This is a list of T cell receptor beta chains from one sample in a study of Ad26.COV2.S vaccination and SARS-CoV-2 variants. This table comes from immunoSEQ multiplex PCR, and its TCRdb copy is limited to in-frame clones, with some not included. The table includes hundreds of thousands of clones, roughly 84% detected once. This specimen was peripheral blood, taken in a trial of Ad26.COV2.S vaccine versus placebo. Receptor source: a person aged 18-65 years who received the Ad26.COV2.S COVID-19 vaccine or a placebo. The CDR3 runs from the conserved cysteine through the conserved F or W. A D gene is named only where the DNA matches it firmly. Expanded clones are given a class, and other clones once, few, many or no size at all.

V	length	size	D	J	CDR3	DNA
TRBV18	15	NA	NA	TRBJ2-6	CASSPGGAGANVLTF	TGTGCCAGCTCACCCGGGGGTGCTGGGGCCAACGTCCTGACTTTC
TRBV3-1/TRBV3-2	15	NA	NA	TRBJ1-2	CASSQDCLVHYGYTF	TGTGCCAGCAGCCAAGACTGTTTAGTTCACTATGGCTACACCTTC
TRBV3-1/TRBV3-2	15	NA	NA	TRBJ1-1	CASSPTDRLNTEAFF	TGTGCCAGCAGTCCTACGGACAGACTGAACACTGAAGCTTTCTTT
TRBV28	15	NA	NA	TRBJ1-5	CASSPRTGSNQPQHF	TGTGCCAGCAGCCCTAGGACCGGCAGCAATCAGCCCCAGCATTTT
TRBV14	14	NA	NA	TRBJ2-1	CASRRSGGGDEQFF	TGTGCCAGCAGGCGGTCGGGCGGCGGGGATGAGCAGTTCTTC
TRBV5-8	16	once	NA	TRBJ2-1	CASSLAQGGGANEQFF	TGTGCCAGCAGCTTGGCTCAGGGGGGGGGAGCCAATGAGCAGTTCTTC
TRBV10-1	14	NA	NA	TRBJ2-4	CASSESSGQNIQYF	TGCGCCAGCAGTGAGTCTTCAGGGCAAAACATTCAGTACTTC
TRBV3-1/TRBV3-2	18	NA	TRBD2	TRBJ2-1	CASSYGGGASGPFYEQFF	TGTGCCAGCAGCTATGGTGGAGGTGCTAGCGGGCCCTTTTATGAGCAGTTCTTC
TRBV18	15	NA	NA	TRBJ1-6	CASSPQGDRYSPLHF	TGTGCCAGCTCACCACAGGGAGATCGGTATTCACCCCTCCACTTT
TRBV5-4	16	NA	TRBD2	TRBJ2-1	CASSRASGGRYNEQFF	TGTGCCAGCAGCAGAGCTAGCGGGGGACGCTACAATGAGCAGTTCTTC
TRBV9	14	NA	NA	TRBJ2-3	CASSAYPSTDTQYF	TGTGCCAGCAGCGCCTACCCTAGCACAGATACGCAGTATTTT
TRBV6-1	16	NA	TRBD1	TRBJ2-7	CASSESQGQGSGEQYF	TGTGCCAGCAGTGAAAGCCAGGGACAGGGGTCCGGCGAGCAGTACTTC
TRBV5-5	16	NA	NA	TRBJ1-1	CASSYTALTGRAEAFF	TGTGCCAGCAGCTACACCGCCTTGACAGGACGGGCTGAAGCTTTCTTT
TRBV29-1	13	NA	TRBD1	TRBJ2-7	CSVPGQRSYEQYF	TGCAGCGTCCCGGGACAGAGATCCTACGAGCAGTACTTC
TRBV5-1	15	NA	NA	TRBJ1-1	CASSLVPHKNTEAFF	TGCGCCAGCAGCTTAGTTCCACATAAGAACACTGAAGCTTTCTTT
TRBV7-9	18	NA	TRBD2	TRBJ2-3	CASSPSKLAGGFTDTQYF	TGTGCCAGCAGCCCCTCCAAACTAGCGGGAGGATTCACAGATACGCAGTATTTT
TRBV6-5	16	NA	TRBD2	TRBJ2-7	CASSYGQASGTYEQYF	TGTGCCAGCAGTTACGGCCAGGCTAGCGGGACCTACGAGCAGTACTTC
TRBV5-1	15	NA	NA	TRBJ2-5	CASSLARGGGETQYF	TGCGCCAGCAGCTTGGCACGGGGCGGCGGGGAGACCCAGTACTTC
TRBV10-1	13	NA	NA	TRBJ2-5	CASSGTVQETQYF	TGCGCCAGCAGTGGGACAGTCCAAGAGACCCAGTACTTC
TRBV3-1/TRBV3-2	14	NA	NA	TRBJ2-7	CASSPRTVGIGQYF	TGTGCCAGCAGCCCGCGGACAGTGGGGATAGGGCAGTACTTC
TRBV25-1	14	NA	NA	TRBJ2-3	CASSAVGDLDTQYF	TGTGCCAGCAGTGCGGTCGGTGATCTGGATACGCAGTATTTT
TRBV4-1	16	NA	NA	TRBJ1-6	CASSQIRAALSSPLHF	TGCGCCAGCAGCCAAATCCGGGCCGCCTTATCCTCACCCCTCCACTTT
TRBV7-9	15	NA	NA	TRBJ1-4	CASSARTGQAEKLFF	TGTGCCAGCAGCGCCCGGACCGGCCAGGCTGAAAAACTGTTTTTT
TRBV4-3	16	NA	TRBD2	TRBJ2-1	CASSQDSSGYYNEQFF	TGCGCCAGCAGCCAAGACTCTAGCGGCTACTACAATGAGCAGTTCTTC
TRBV27	15	NA	TRBD2	TRBJ2-3	CASSLVAGVVDTQYF	TGTGCCAGCAGTTTAGTAGCGGGAGTAGTAGATACGCAGTATTTT
TRBV30	16	NA	NA	TRBJ1-2	CAWSLSLYSLGGGYTF	TGTGCCTGGAGTCTGAGTTTGTACAGCTTAGGCGGTGGCTACACCTTC
TRBV19	15	NA	NA	TRBJ1-1	CASSFGGGVNTEAFF	TGTGCCAGTAGTTTCGGAGGGGGTGTGAACACTGAAGCTTTCTTT
TRBV24-1	15	NA	NA	TRBJ2-5	CATSDTLTGTPTQYF	TGTGCCACCAGTGATACCTTGACCGGGACCCCGACGCAGTACTTC
TRBV29-1	14	many	TRBD1	TRBJ2-2	CSVEGDRVTGELFF	TGCAGCGTTGAGGGGGACAGGGTAACCGGGGAGCTGTTTTTT
TRBV18	18	NA	NA	TRBJ2-5	CASSPYAGDRVRQETQYF	TGTGCCAGCTCACCGTACGCCGGGGATCGGGTTAGACAAGAGACCCAGTACTTC
TRBV5-8	16	NA	TRBD1	TRBJ1-3	CASSSYRGDRGNTIYF	TGTGCCAGCAGCTCGTACAGGGGCGATCGTGGAAACACCATATATTTT
TRBV2	13	NA	NA	TRBJ2-7	CASSLYFLREQYF	TGTGCCAGCAGTCTGTACTTTTTACGGGAGCAGTACTTC
TRBV12-5	14	NA	NA	TRBJ2-1	CASDGGVSYNEQFF	TGTGCTAGTGACGGAGGGGTATCCTACAATGAGCAGTTCTTC
TRBV2	12	NA	NA	TRBJ2-7	CASRTGQIAWDF	TGTGCCAGCAGAACAGGGCAGATTGCCTGGGACTTC
TRBV5-1	16	NA	TRBD2	TRBJ2-7	CASSPGLAGGPDEQYF	TGCGCCAGCAGCCCGGGACTAGCGGGAGGGCCCGACGAGCAGTACTTC
TRBV5-5	18	few	TRBD1	TRBJ1-1	CASSLRGQESRGNTEAFF	TGTGCCAGCAGCTTAAGGGGGCAGGAGTCGCGTGGGAACACTGAAGCTTTCTTT
TRBV28	13	once	NA	TRBJ1-5	CASSLNSPKPQHF	TGTGCCAGCAGTTTGAACAGTCCAAAGCCCCAGCATTTT
TRBV13	17	NA	TRBD1	TRBJ1-2	CASGSAARTGKHYGYTF	TGTGCCAGCGGTTCGGCCGCCAGGACAGGTAAACACTATGGCTACACCTTC
TRBV5-1	13	NA	NA	TRBJ2-2	CASSLRDAGELFF	TGCGCCAGCAGCTTAAGAGATGCCGGGGAGCTGTTTTTT
TRBV5-6	16	NA	NA	TRBJ1-5	CASSWGGVRGNQPQHF	TGTGCCAGCAGCTGGGGGGGAGTTCGGGGCAATCAGCCCCAGCATTTT
TRBV6-5	12	NA	NA	TRBJ1-1	CAVGAWGTEAFF	TGTGCCGTGGGGGCGTGGGGCACTGAAGCTTTCTTT
TRBV15	14	NA	NA	TRBJ1-1	CATSRLLTSPEAFF	TGTGCCACCAGCAGACTACTGACAAGTCCGGAAGCTTTCTTT
TRBV4-3	16	NA	TRBD1	TRBJ2-7	CASSQDHRTGSYEQYF	TGCGCCAGCAGCCAAGATCATAGGACAGGGAGCTACGAGCAGTACTTC
TRBV10-3	16	NA	TRBD2	TRBJ2-1	CAIRSRTSGSIDEQFF	TGTGCCATCAGATCGCGGACTAGCGGGAGTATAGATGAGCAGTTCTTC
TRBV5-6	14	NA	NA	TRBJ2-2	CASSLALQAGELFF	TGTGCCAGCAGCTTGGCGTTACAGGCCGGGGAGCTGTTTTTT
TRBV18	13	NA	NA	TRBJ2-5	CASSTDGQETQYF	TGTGCCAGCTCAACTGACGGACAAGAGACCCAGTACTTC
TRBV5-4	14	NA	NA	TRBJ1-2	CASSLGGRDYGYTF	TGTGCCAGCAGCTTGGGGGGGCGCGACTATGGCTACACCTTC
TRBV5-1	15	NA	TRBD2	TRBJ2-7	CASSLGEGLVYEQYF	TGCGCCAGCAGCTTGGGGGAGGGGCTGGTCTACGAGCAGTACTTC
TRBV29-1	12	NA	TRBD1	TRBJ1-1	CSGRNRGTEAFF	TGCAGCGGACGGAACAGGGGCACTGAAGCTTTCTTT
TRBV9	14	NA	NA	TRBJ1-5	CASSGAYSNQPQHF	TGTGCCAGCAGTGGGGCGTATAGCAATCAGCCCCAGCATTTT